This T cell receptor beta chain originates from a study of beta chain features in type 1 diabetes (dated by TCRdb to 2016 to 2019). Background on the whole study: Patients and healthy donors did not differ in mean age, gender distribution, total cell number or subset yield. A total of 107,917,701 sorted cells were examined across all samples, and RNA yield correlated strongly with the number of cells per subset. The study compared the TCRB repertoires of sorted circulating CD4+ T cell subsets in recently diagnosed type 1 diabetes patients with those in matched healthy donors. Regulatory and stem cell-like memory subsets were isolated from only 8 patients and roughly 8 healthy donors, whereas naive and central memory subsets came from all 30 or so donors.

From each donor, a single peripheral blood sample of around 0.12 L on average was drawn into heparinised tubes. A BD FACSAria II and a panel including CD45RO, CCR7, CD25, CD127, CD95 and CD27 were used to sort naive, central memory, regulatory and stem cell-like memory CD4+ T cells. All sorted populations exceeded 95% purity. PBMCs were isolated right away by Lymphoprep density gradient centrifugation and were stained directly, without culture. To minimize batch effects, samples were stained and sorted in pairs, one healthy donor with one patient per experiment. Overall study results and their limits: Sequencing cDNA rather than genomic DNA could over-represent highly expressing activated cells, although activation and CD3 levels did not differ between groups. Because small numbers of individuals were included in the HLA sub-analyses, any influence of HLA type on TCRB rearrangement was left unresolved. At VDJ recombination sites, type 1 diabetes patients had fewer insertions and more deleted nucleotides, which implies abnormalities in thymic rearrangement. The naive, central memory and regulatory TCRB repertoires appeared to resemble one another more closely among patients than among healthy donors. PCR may preferentially amplify shorter templates, but because patient and control samples were amplified and corrected together, any resulting skew would affect both groups equally. In all four CD4+ subsets, TCRB CDR3 length was moderately but significantly shorter in type 1 diabetes patients.

From the germline V gene (reference sequence), CDR1 is LNHDA and CDR2 is SQIVND. Deletion took 3 bases off V and 14 bases off J, with a span of 18 bases between the germline ends. Reading from cysteine to phenylalanine, the CDR3 counts 13 amino acids. The DNA shown is the 39-base CDR3, in frame from base 1. All of the isolated RNA was reverse transcribed with the High Capacity cDNA Reverse Transcription Kit, so expressed TCRB transcripts were sequenced. Deep immunoSEQ sequencing was performed on naive, central memory and regulatory T cell samples, with an average of roughly 3.5 million total reads per sample. Sorted cells were lysed in RLT buffer and RNA was extracted with DNase-treated RNeasy Micro or Mini kits, depending on cell number. To prevent cross-contamination, every cell subset was processed on its own, while patient and healthy donor samples were processed together. The immunoSEQ multiplex PCR was used to amplify TCRB sequences from cDNA, generating 87-bp fragments that spanned the CDR3 region. The amplicons were sequenced using the Illumina HiSeq platform. The original methods were these. PCR bias was computationally corrected using synthetic template baselines, reads within Hamming distance 2 were collapsed, and singletons that could not be merged were discarded. Reads were aligned against IMGT so that V, D and J genes, CDR3 length and insertions or deletions at six rearrangement sites could be assigned. Within each subset, clonotype counts were normalized to the number of sorted cells before true diversity and Gini coefficients were calculated with the tcR R package. The overlap coefficient, calculated on TCRB nucleotide sequences, was used to measure repertoire sharing. Out-of-frame TCRB sequences from naive cells were analyzed to stand in for the pre-selection repertoire. TCRdb provides this immuneACCESS table in a form limited to in-frame rearrangements. Some clones are lacking; in checked studies, under half of them reflect an unresolved V gene, and why the rest are absent is not known. V and J calls and clone size are copied from that table; D and trimming were computed from the DNA. The sample includes hundreds of thousands of clones, with about 71% observed a single time. Together, the top ten hold around 0.057% of the sample.

Points on this clone: Which antigen it targets is not known. Per-base quality was not reported, and no clone a single base away is much larger than it.

The chain is encoded by TRBV19 joined to TRBJ2-3; 6 matching bases give a weak D call of TRBD1. Sequenced input: naive CD4+ T cells from blood. The cell subset or site label, read with the paper, signifies: true naive CD4+ T cells. This TCR was sampled from a man aged 25 to 40 in good health. The CDR3 sequence is CASSIRRQDALYF. The sequenced DNA is TGTGCCAGTAGTATTCGAAGACAGGACGCCTTGTATTTT.